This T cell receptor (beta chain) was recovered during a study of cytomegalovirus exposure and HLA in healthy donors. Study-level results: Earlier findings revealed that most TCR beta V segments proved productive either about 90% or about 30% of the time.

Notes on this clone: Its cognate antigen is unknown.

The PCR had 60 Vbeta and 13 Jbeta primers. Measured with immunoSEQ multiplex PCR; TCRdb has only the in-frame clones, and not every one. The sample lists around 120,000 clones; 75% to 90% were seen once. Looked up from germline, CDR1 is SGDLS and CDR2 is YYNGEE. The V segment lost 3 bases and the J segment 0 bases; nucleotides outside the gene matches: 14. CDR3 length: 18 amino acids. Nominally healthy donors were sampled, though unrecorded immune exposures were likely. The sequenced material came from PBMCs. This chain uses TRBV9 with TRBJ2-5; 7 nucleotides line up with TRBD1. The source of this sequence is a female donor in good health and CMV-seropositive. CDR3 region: CASSGRGQSSSYQETQYF. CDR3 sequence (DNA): TGTGCCAGCAGCGGTAGGGGACAGTCTTCCTCGTACCAAGAGACCCAGTACTTC. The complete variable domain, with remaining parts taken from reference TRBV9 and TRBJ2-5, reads DSGVTQTPKHLITATGQRVTLRCSPRSGDLSVYWYQQSLDQGLQFLIQYYNGEERAKGNILERFSAQQFPDLHSELNLSSLELGDSALYFCASSGRGQSSSYQETQYFGPGTRLLVL.